Sequencing of this T cell receptor (beta chain) was carried out in a study of blood T cell repertoires in COVID-19. Turning to the study itself: The United States, Italy and Spain provided the acute and convalescent COVID-19 samples. T cells, B-cell-depleted T cells, or PBMCs provided the cDNA or gDNA that served as material.

This clone has a handful of counts. In the source study's methods: Quantification of nucleated cells was approximated via reference gene primer amplification. Libraries were prepared by immunoSEQ multiplex PCR; TCRdb keeps only in-frame clonotypes and omits some of them. D and trimming come from the DNA, and the V and J calls and clone size come from that table. The top ten clones hold under 30% of a sample with 65,000 to 80,000 clones, approximately 78% of them seen once. The CDR3 is 12 residues long. CDR1 and CDR2 (germline): SEHNR, FQNEAQ (reference sequence). With 5 bases removed from V and 4 bases from J, the gap between germline ends came to 8 bases.

This chain connects TRBV7-9 to TRBJ1-1; D is unresolved. The clonotype was recovered from a human donor in a cohort sampled during active COVID-19. Sequencing input: peripheral blood. CDR3: CASSHGGTEAFF. The CDR3 nucleotides are TGTGCCAGCAGCCACGGAGGCACTGAAGCTTTCTTT. Using reference TRBV7-9 and TRBJ1-1 for the parts outside the CDR3, the full variable domain is DTGVSQNPRHKITKRGQNVTFRCDPISEHNRLYWYRQTLGQGPEFLTYFQNEAQLEKSRLLSDRFSAERPKGSFSTLEIQRTEQGDSAMYLCASSHGGTEAFFGQGTRLTVV.